This T cell receptor (beta chain) emerged from a study of Graves' ophthalmopathy and Graves' hyperthyroidism. Study summary: At the time of initial diagnosis and before any treatment, peripheral blood was collected.

Study observations and caveats: Most thyroid clonotypes expanded beyond 0.001 frequency were also found in blood.

The CDR3 consists of 14 residues. The germline V gene has CDR1 MNHEY and CDR2 SVGEGT. V was clipped by 5 bases and J by 3 bases; unmatched bases: 7. Exclusion applied to patients with other autoimmune diseases, uncontrolled infections, pregnancy or lactation. This clonotype came up a few times. Its antigen is unidentified. The TCR beta CDR3 regions underwent amplification from RNA transcripts. The first round was an RT-PCR with HTBI primers, and the second round was a multiplex PCR. One entry per CDR3 protein results from TCRdb running MiXCR on the multiplex PCR reads. The sample holds about 180,000 distinct CDR3 sequences, 30% to 45% seen once.

This chain joins TRBV6-2 or TRBV6-3 and TRBJ2-7, with 7 bases matching TRBD1. The receptor's source is a woman aged 40 to 50 with Graves' ophthalmopathy. Material: peripheral blood. CDR3 nucleotide sequence: TGTGCCAGCAGTCCCGACAGGGTCAGCTACGAGCAGTACTTC. It specifies CASSPDRVSYEQYF.